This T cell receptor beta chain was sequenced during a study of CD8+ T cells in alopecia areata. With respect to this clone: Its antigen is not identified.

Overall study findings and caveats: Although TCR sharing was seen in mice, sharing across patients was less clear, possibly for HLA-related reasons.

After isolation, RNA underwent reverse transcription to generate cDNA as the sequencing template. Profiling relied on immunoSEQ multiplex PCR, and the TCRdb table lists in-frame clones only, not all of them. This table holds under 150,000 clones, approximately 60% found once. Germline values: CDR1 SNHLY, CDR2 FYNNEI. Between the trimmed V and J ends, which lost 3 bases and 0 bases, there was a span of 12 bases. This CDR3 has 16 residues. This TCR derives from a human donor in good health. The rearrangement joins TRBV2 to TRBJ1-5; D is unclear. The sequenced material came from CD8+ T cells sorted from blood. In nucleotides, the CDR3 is TGTGCCAGCAGTGAGAACCATAGATATAGCAATCAGCCCCAGCATTTT. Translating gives CASSENHRYSNQPQHF.